This T cell receptor (beta chain) was retrieved from a study of cytomegalovirus exposure and HLA in healthy donors. At the level of the study: Approximately 190 million T cells yielded 120 million or so unique TCR beta sequences, as an earlier analysis found.

The PCR was carried out with 60 Vbeta primers and 13 Jbeta primers. The repertoire was sequenced with immunoSEQ multiplex PCR; TCRdb's copy has only in-frame clones and lacks some. The sample contains about 130,000 clones, about two thirds of which appear only once. Study-wide points: Donor immune exposure was known only as CMV serostatus. Segments of the TCR beta V type were, in most cases, productive about 90% or about 30% of the time in an earlier analysis.

About this clone itself: Antigen specificity is unknown.

The TCR originated in a man in his fifties or sixties in good health and CMV-seropositive. The sample consisted of PBMCs.

Here the CDR3 DNA reads TGTGCCAGCAGCCCGACTCGACAGGGTTGGGGGGCTTTCTTT. As protein: CASSPTRQGWGAFF. The rearrangement joins TRBV7-9 to TRBJ1-1, with TRBD1 identical over 7 bases. V lost 5 bases to trimming and J lost 11 bases; unmatched junction nucleotides: 14. The length of the CDR3 is 14 residues. The V gene's germline CDR1 is SEHNR and CDR2 FQNEAQ (reference sequence).